The next 29 T cell receptor beta chains were all read from a single sample in a study of identical twins. TCRdb re-called the 5' RACE reads through MiXCR, storing one row per CDR3 protein. The sample records approximately 1.8 million distinct CDR3 sequences, more than 30% being singletons. Sequencing was performed on cord blood. Receptors were obtained from a newborn girl in good health.

This clonotype has a handful of counts. The J gene is TRBJ2-1, the V gene TRBV2; 10 bases map to TRBD2. This CDR3 has 15 amino acids. In germline, CDR1 is SNHLY, CDR2 FYNNEI. Germline trimming cut 3 bases from V and 4 bases from J; bases unmatched to any gene: 3. The CDR3 here is CASSDNSGGYNEQFF. The CDR3 nucleotides read TGTGCCAGCAGTGATAATAGCGGGGGGTACAATGAGCAGTTCTTC.

V usage is TRBV5-1 and J usage is TRBJ1-4; D might be TRBD1 (6 bases). Germline V gene data show CDR1 as SGHRS and CDR2 as YFSETQ. The ends were cut back, 0 bases at V and 7 bases at J, with 16 bases in the middle. There are 16 residues in the CDR3. The CDR3 nucleotides read TGCGCCAGCAGCTTGGTCGGTCAGGGGTGGCGTGAAAAACTGTTTTTT. It yields the protein CASSLVGQGWREKLFF. Full variable domain (remainder filled in from reference TRBV5-1 and TRBJ1-4): KAGVTQTPRYLIKTRGQQVTLSCSPISGHRSVSWYQQTPGQGLQFLFEYFSETQRNKGNFPGRFSGRQFSNSRSEMNVSTLELGDSALYLCASSLVGQGWREKLFFGSGTQLSVL.

The genes are TRBV12-3 or TRBV12-4 and TRBJ1-6; TRBD1 aligns across 9 bases. J was trimmed by 11 bases and V by 1 base; bases with no gene match: 0. The CDR3 contains 13 residues. CDR3 DNA sequence: TGTGCCAGCAGTTTAGGACAGGGGGCACCCCTCCACTTT. Its protein product is CASSLGQGAPLHF.

This clonotype was detected only a few times. The chain is built from TRBV12-3 or TRBV12-4 and TRBJ2-5, with TRBD2 identical over 10 bases. The J call is in doubt because the DNA end fits TRBJ2-7 better. The CDR3 spans 15 residues. In DNA form, the CDR3 reads TGTGCCAGCAGTCCCCAGCGGGGGGGCGAGAACGAGCAGTACTTC. Protein: CASSPQRGGENEQYF.

This clonotype was picked up one time. The V and J genes are TRBV29-1 and TRBJ2-1; D may correspond to TRBD1 or TRBD2 (5 bases each). In germline, CDR1 is SQVTM, CDR2 ANQGSEA. V was shortened by 3 bases and J by 10 bases, with 22 bases between the two germline ends. CDR3 size: 15 residues. The CDR3 DNA reads as TGCAGCGTTGAGGTCAGGGAGATTCCGCCTCGGGAGCAGTTCTTC. The encoded protein is CSVEVREIPPREQFF.

The chain combines TRBV11-2 with TRBJ2-7; the D is unclear. Deletions cut 0 bases from V and 3 bases from J, with 9 bases between. The germline gives CDR1 SGHAT, CDR2 FQNNGV. The CDR3 has 14 residues. CDR3: CASSLDPEIYEQYF. Here the CDR3 DNA reads TGTGCCAGCAGCTTAGATCCGGAGATCTACGAGCAGTACTTC.

The table lists this clonotype with a few counts. CDR3 amino acids: CASTPFRASGRKRDNEQFF. CDR3 nucleotide sequence: TGTGCCAGCACCCCGTTCCGAGCTAGCGGGAGAAAAAGGGACAATGAGCAGTTCTTC. The gene calls are TRBV28 and TRBJ2-1; 10 bases are shared with TRBD2. The germline CDR1 and CDR2 sequences are MDHEN and SYDVKM. The CDR3 covers 19 residues. Trimming removed 7 bases from V and 5 bases from J; junction bases left unmatched: 20. Combining the CDR3 with reference TRBV28 and TRBJ2-1 gives the whole variable domain DVKVTQSSRYLVKRTGEKVFLECVQDMDHENMFWYRQDPGLGLRLIYFSYDVKMKEKGDIPEGYSVSREKKERFSLILESASTNQTSMYLCASTPFRASGRKRDNEQFFGPGTRLTVL.

The V gene is TRBV5-1, the J gene TRBJ1-5; possibly TRBD1 for D (6 bases). Germline CDR1 and CDR2: SGHRS and YFSETQ. The V end lost 4 bases, the J end lost 0 bases, and 11 bases lay between the germline ends. CDR3 size: 15 residues. DNA for the CDR3: TGCGCCAGCAGCCAGACAGGTAATAGCAATCAGCCCCAGCATTTT. Protein product: CASSQTGNSNQPQHF.

V is TRBV29-1 and J is TRBJ2-1; the D is unclear. There are 13 residues in the CDR3. V was trimmed by 4 bases and J by 2 bases, leaving 9 bases between them. CDR1 is SQVTM and CDR2 is ANQGSEA in the germline V gene. CDR3 amino acids: CSVVAAAYNEQFF. The CDR3, as DNA: TGCAGCGTTGTAGCAGCCGCCTACAATGAGCAGTTCTTC.

In its sample, this clonotype was seen a few times. The chain has TRBV5-1 and TRBJ2-2, with unresolved D. The CDR3 totals 16 residues. Trimming took off 0 bases at V and 3 bases at J, with 12 bases between the two ends. Germline CDR1 reads SGHRS; CDR2 reads YFSETQ. DNA for the CDR3: TGCGCCAGCAGCTTGGGGGATTGGACGTACACCGGGGAGCTGTTTTTT. This translates into CASSLGDWTYTGELFF. The complete variable domain, with remaining parts taken from reference TRBV5-1 and TRBJ2-2, reads KAGVTQTPRYLIKTRGQQVTLSCSPISGHRSVSWYQQTPGQGLQFLFEYFSETQRNKGNFPGRFSGRQFSNSRSEMNVSTLELGDSALYLCASSLGDWTYTGELFFGEGSRLTVL.

DNA of the CDR3: TGCAGTGCACGGACAGGGGTGGACACTGAAGCTTTCTTT. Translation gives CSARTGVDTEAFF. V is TRBV20-1 and J is TRBJ1-1, with 9 bases that match TRBD1. The CDR3 is 13 amino acids. With 6 bases clipped from V and 3 bases from J, the junction kept 5 bases outside the gene matches. The V gene's germline CDR1 is DFQATT and CDR2 SNEGSKA (reference sequence).

The V and J genes are TRBV20-1 and TRBJ2-1; tentatively, D is TRBD1 or TRBD2 (5 bases each). This CDR3 is 15 amino acids long. CDR1 is DFQATT and CDR2 is SNEGSKA in the germline V gene (reference sequence). Here the CDR3 reads CRVKPGPDLYNEQFF. The CDR3 bases are TGCCGTGTAAAACCGGGACCCGACCTTTACAATGAGCAGTTCTTC.

At least ten counts were recorded for this clonotype. V is TRBV29-1 and J is TRBJ1-2; D uncertain. The CDR3 consists of 15 residues. Trimming took 5 bases from V and 4 from J, leaving 20 bases between them. Germline assignment: CDR1 SQVTM and CDR2 ANQGSEA. The chain's CDR3 is CSVLLRKFSGYGYTF. Here the CDR3 DNA reads TGCAGCGTTCTGCTCCGCAAATTTTCCGGCTATGGCTACACCTTC.

The chain links TRBV4-1 to TRBJ1-5; D call uncertain. In germline, CDR1 is MGHRA, CDR2 YSYEKL. The CDR3 contains 15 residues. The germline V and J ends were trimmed by 0 bases and 2 bases, with 8 bases remaining between them. The CDR3 DNA is TGCGCCAGCAGCCAAGAGCCCTGGGGCAATCAGCCCCAGCATTTT. This encodes CASSQEPWGNQPQHF.

V gene TRBV19 combines with J gene TRBJ2-7; the match to TRBD2 covers 9 bases. CDR3 length: 15 amino acids. With V trimmed by 1 base and J by 7 bases, 8 bases remained unmatched. Germline CDR1 reads LNHDA; CDR2 reads SQIVND (reference sequence). This CDR3 reads CASSIGTSAYNEQYF. CDR3 nucleotide sequence: TGTGCCAGTAGTATAGGGACTAGCGCCTACAATGAGCAGTACTTC.

This clonotype was counted at least ten times. In nucleotides, the CDR3 is TGTGCCAGCAGTTTGTTTCCAGAAGAGACCCAGTACTTC. As protein: CASSLFPEETQYF. J is TRBJ2-5 and V is TRBV6-5; no firm D call. Deletions cut 4 bases from V and 3 bases from J, with 9 bases between. The CDR3 consists of 13 residues. Germline assignment: CDR1 MNHEY and CDR2 SVGAGI.

The rearrangement uses TRBV29-1 and TRBJ2-2; D uncertain. The ends were cut back, 0 bases at V and 4 bases at J, with 12 bases in the middle. The CDR3 has 15 residues. Germline V gene data show CDR1 as SQVTM and CDR2 as ANQGSEA. The DNA of the CDR3 is TGCAGCGTTGAAGATTGGGTTTTGGGCACCGGGGAGCTGTTTTTT. Protein product: CSVEDWVLGTGELFF.

The chain is built from TRBV6-6 and TRBJ2-1; D unclear. V lost 6 bases, J lost 2 bases, and 11 bases lay in between. The CDR3 contains 14 residues. CDR1 is MNHNY and CDR2 is SVGAGI in the germline V gene (reference sequence). Here the CDR3 reads CASRRPDPYNEQFF. The CDR3 DNA reads as TGTGCCAGCAGGCGACCAGACCCCTACAATGAGCAGTTCTTC.

This clonotype has more than one count but fewer than ten. This sequence joins TRBV5-1 and TRBJ2-3; D possibly corresponds to TRBD2 (6 bases). Trimming shortened V by 0 bases and J by 0 bases, and 11 bases separated the two germline ends. The CDR3 is 16 residues long. Germline V CDR1 and CDR2: SGHRS, YFSETQ. This CDR3 reads CASSLVGRESTDTQYF. As DNA, the CDR3 is TGCGCCAGCAGCTTGGTCGGGAGAGAGAGCACAGATACGCAGTATTTT.

This clonotype appeared a few times. The chain recombines TRBV20-1 with TRBJ2-3, with 7 bases aligning to TRBD2. This CDR3 has 15 amino acids. The V gene's germline CDR1 is DFQATT and CDR2 SNEGSKA (reference sequence). V shed 2 bases and J 1 base; nucleotides not matched to a gene: 6. CDR3 region: CSARPPSGGTDTQYF. As DNA, the CDR3 is TGCAGTGCTAGACCACCAAGCGGGGGCACAGATACGCAGTATTTT.

This clonotype was counted at least ten times. The CDR3 is CASSTGRANYGYTF. CDR3 coding DNA: TGCGCCAGCAGTACAGGGCGAGCTAACTATGGCTACACCTTC. The V call is TRBV10-2, the J call TRBJ1-2; the D gene is possibly TRBD1 (6 bases). Germline V gene sequence: CDR1 WSHSY, CDR2 SAAADI. The CDR3 length is 14 residues. V was trimmed by 5 bases and J by 0 bases, leaving 10 bases between them.

This clonotype was detected only a few times. J is TRBJ1-4 and V is TRBV7-9, with D maybe TRBD1 (5 bases). Trimming took off 2 bases at V and 7 bases at J, with 14 bases between the two ends. The CDR3 loop spans 15 amino acids. Germline V gives CDR1 SEHNR, CDR2 FQNEAQ (reference sequence). CDR3 nucleotides: TGTGCCAGCAGCTTATTAGGGGAGGCGAGTGAAAAACTGTTTTTT. It specifies CASSLLGEASEKLFF.

The J gene is TRBJ2-3, the V gene TRBV29-1, with 10 bases fitting TRBD2. Germline V gene lookup returns CDR1 SQVTM and CDR2 ANQGSEA. The CDR3 runs 13 residues. J was trimmed by 5 bases and V by 7 bases; bases with no gene match: 6. The CDR3 DNA follows: TGCAGCGCAGCGGGGGGGCAGGGAGATACGCAGTATTTT. Translation gives CSAAGGQGDTQYF.

At least ten counts were recorded for this clonotype. V is TRBV2 and J is TRBJ2-7; D not resolved. The CDR3 spans 13 residues. Trimming removed 7 bases from V and 5 bases from J, with 15 bases in between. Germline V gene data show CDR1 as SNHLY and CDR2 as FYNNEI. DNA for the CDR3: TGTGCCAGCACACGGTTGCCGACAAACGAGCAGTACTTC. Translated: CASTRLPTNEQYF.

This clonotype was detected only a few times. The CDR3 DNA reads as TGTGCCAGCACTGGACAGGGGGACTATGGCTACACCTTC. Its protein is CASTGQGDYGYTF. The chain combines TRBV27 with TRBJ1-2; 10 positions match TRBD1. V was clipped by 7 bases and J by 3 bases; unmatched bases: 2. CDR3 size: 13 residues. Germline V CDR1 and CDR2: MNHEY, SMNVEV (reference sequence).

The table lists this clonotype with many counts. V and J are TRBV20-1 and TRBJ2-5; D gene unclear. The CDR3 is made up of 13 amino acids. Germline V CDR1 and CDR2: DFQATT, SNEGSKA (reference sequence). The V and J ends lost 0 bases and 1 base respectively, with 6 bases between them. The CDR3 coding sequence is TGCAGTGCTAGAGATCCGGTCCAAGAGACCCAGTACTTC. It translates to CSARDPVQETQYF.

This CDR3 is CATSDQGLARNEQFF. CDR3 in DNA: TGTGCCACCAGTGATCAGGGACTAGCGCGCAACGAGCAGTTCTTC. The chain links TRBV24-1 to TRBJ2-1; 10 positions match TRBD2. The germline CDR1 and CDR2 sequences are KGHDR and SFDVKD. CDR3 length: 15 amino acids. With 3 bases clipped from V and 10 bases from J, the junction kept 8 bases outside the gene matches.

The rearrangement uses TRBV7-8 and TRBJ2-7, with a tentative D call TRBD1 (6 bases). CDR3 length: 17 residues. CDR1 and CDR2 (germline): SGHVS, FQNEAQ. The ends were cut back, 2 bases at V and 3 bases at J, with 20 bases in the middle. CDR3 region: CASSLYQGRGNHYEQYF. CDR3 DNA sequence: TGTGCCAGCAGCTTATATCAGGGGAGAGGGAACCACTACGAGCAGTACTTC.

To note about this clonotype: An end of the junction differs from the germline gene, which may be a read error. The V call is TRBV10-3, the J call TRBJ2-7; either TRBD1 or TRBD2 may fit D (6 bases each). From germline, CDR1 is ENHRY and CDR2 SYGVKD. The CDR3 length is 12 residues. This chain's CDR3 is CAIKGDSYERYF. CDR3 coding DNA: TGTGCCATCAAGGGGGACTCCTACGAGCGGTACTTC.